Below, 12 T cell receptor beta chains from the same sample are listed, as sequenced in a study of cytomegalovirus exposure and HLA in healthy donors. Use of 60 Vbeta and 13 Jbeta primers characterized the PCR. Sequenced by immunoSEQ multiplex PCR; TCRdb stores in-frame clones only, minus some. Among about 190,000 clones listed, around 81% were seen once. Sample: PBMCs. These receptor sequences come from a woman under 30 in good health and CMV-seropositive.

This chain connects TRBV7-9 to TRBJ2-1, with a weak D call TRBD1 (6 bases). Germline loops: CDR1 SEHNR, CDR2 FQNEAQ (reference sequence). This CDR3 has 14 amino acids. Trimming took off 1 base at V and 8 bases at J, with 12 bases between the two ends. CDR3 coding DNA: TGTGCCAGCAGCTTAGTGCAGGGGTATGATGAGCAGTTCTTC. This encodes CASSLVQGYDEQFF.

The chain is built from TRBV30 and TRBJ1-1, with D uncertain. V shed 3 bases and J shed 7 bases, with 9 bases lying between them. Per the germline V gene, CDR1 is GTSNPN and CDR2 is SVGIG (reference sequence). The CDR3 runs to 11 residues. The CDR3: CAWRGSNEAFF. In DNA form, the CDR3 reads TGTGCCTGGAGAGGTAGCAATGAAGCTTTCTTT.

The chain links TRBV6-1 to TRBJ1-4; D remains unclear. The CDR3 spans 20 residues. V was shortened by 2 bases and J by 0 bases, with 22 bases between the two germline ends. Germline values: CDR1 MNHNS, CDR2 SASEGT. CDR3 protein: CASSEYPPSMAPATNEKLFF. CDR3 nucleotide sequence: TGTGCCAGCAGTGAATACCCCCCCTCCATGGCACCCGCAACTAATGAAAAACTGTTTTTT.

The chain recombines TRBV28 with TRBJ2-1, with D perhaps TRBD1 (9 bases). Trimming removed 3 bases at V and 4 bases at J, with 16 bases between. Per the germline V gene, CDR1 is MDHEN and CDR2 is SYDVKM. This CDR3 spans 16 amino acids. In DNA form, the CDR3 reads TGTGCCAGCAGTTTTAGCGGGACAGGGAATTACAATGAGCAGTTCTTC. It yields the protein CASSFSGTGNYNEQFF. Together with reference TRBV28 and TRBJ2-1, the CDR3 gives the full variable domain: DVKVTQSSRYLVKRTGEKVFLECVQDMDHENMFWYRQDPGLGLRLIYFSYDVKMKEKGDIPEGYSVSREKKERFSLILESASTNQTSMYLCASSFSGTGNYNEQFFGPGTRLTVL.

This clone was counted between two and nine times. The rearrangement uses TRBV6-6 and TRBJ2-7; 7 bases align to TRBD1. Unmatched junction bases numbered 7, after V lost 5 bases and J lost 6 bases. Germline loops: CDR1 MNHNY, CDR2 SVGAGI (reference sequence). CDR3 size: 13 residues. The CDR3 sequence is CASSQSGTVEQYF. The CDR3 nucleotides are TGTGCCAGCAGTCAATCTGGGACAGTCGAGCAGTACTTC.

V gene TRBV6-1 combines with J gene TRBJ2-1, with TRBD2 matching 11 bases. The CDR3 covers 14 residues. Germline values: CDR1 MNHNS, CDR2 SASEGT. The ends lost 6 bases at V and 7 bases at J; junction bases unmatched: 5. The CDR3 reads CASRLAGGGNEQFF. The CDR3 bases are TGTGCCAGCAGGCTAGCGGGGGGAGGTAATGAGCAGTTCTTC.

The chain has TRBV6-5 and TRBJ2-7, with 7 bases matching TRBD2. Germline assignment: CDR1 MNHEY and CDR2 SVGAGI. V shed 4 bases, J shed 7 bases, and the junction held 13 bases outside the gene matches. The CDR3 has 15 residues. The CDR3 nucleotides read TGTGCCAGCAGTTTATTGGGAGGGGATTTGAGGGAGCAGTACTTC. This encodes CASSLLGGDLREQYF.

This rearrangement joins TRBV28 to TRBJ1-5, with D unresolved. Germline CDR1 reads MDHEN; CDR2 reads SYDVKM. CDR3 length: 13 amino acids. The germline V and J ends were trimmed by 5 bases and 5 bases, with 10 bases remaining between them. The DNA for the CDR3 is TGTGCCAGCAGTGTATATATCGATCAGCCCCAGCATTTT. Translating it yields CASSVYIDQPQHF.

V is TRBV9 and J is TRBJ2-1, with D perhaps TRBD2 (5 bases). V was trimmed by 0 bases and J by 7 bases, leaving 17 bases between them. CDR3 length: 16 residues. Per germline, CDR1 SGDLS and CDR2 YYNGEE. The CDR3 nucleotides are TGTGCCAGCAGCGTAGAGCCTAGCATCTCCCGAAATGAGCAGTTCTTC. It specifies CASSVEPSISRNEQFF.

The chain joins TRBV30 to TRBJ1-1; possible D gene TRBD1, 6 bases. There are 14 residues in the CDR3. V was clipped by 2 bases and J by 1 base, with 11 bases between them. Germline V gives CDR1 GTSNPN, CDR2 SVGIG (reference sequence). CDR3 nucleotide sequence: TGTGCCTGGAGTCCCGGGACACCGAACACTGAAGCTTTCTTT. Its translation: CAWSPGTPNTEAFF.

This chain connects TRBV5-1 to TRBJ1-2; D is unclear. The germline V gene has CDR1 SGHRS and CDR2 YFSETQ. This CDR3 is built from 15 residues. The germline V and J ends were trimmed by 3 bases and 5 bases, with 17 bases remaining between them. CDR3 protein: CASSSSSTRNYGYTF. The CDR3 DNA is TGCGCCAGCAGCTCCTCAAGCACCCGCAATTATGGCTACACCTTC.

V and J are TRBV13 and TRBJ2-7; 11 bases fit TRBD2. With V trimmed by 5 bases and J by 1 base, 4 bases remained unmatched. The CDR3 loop spans 15 amino acids. The germline V gene has CDR1 PRHDT and CDR2 FYEKMQ (reference sequence). The CDR3 sequence is CASSNGLAGSYEQYV. The DNA of the CDR3 is TGTGCCAGCAGCAATGGACTAGCGGGTTCCTACGAGCAGTACGTC.